This TCR beta chain was recorded in a study of vaccination and CD4 T cells after COVID-19. Trimming cost V 4 bases and J 2 bases, with 9 bases left between them. The CDR3 totals 12 residues. The V gene's germline CDR1 is SQVTM and CDR2 ANQGSEA. The Oncomine TCR Beta short-read assay generated sequence data from the DNA of cultured CD4+ T cells. TCRdb independently ran MiXCR on the PCR reads; one entry per CDR3 protein. The sample lists about 13,000 distinct CDR3 sequences; roughly three fifths were seen once. This clonotype was observed a handful of times. Its antigen is currently unknown. Treatment reported: roughly 11-day PBMC culture with coronavirus spike peptide pools or control peptides (ViraFEST assay).

The TCR originated in a human donor with COVID-19. Sequenced material: cultured CD4+ T cells from blood, taken after SARS-CoV-2 vaccination. This chain links TRBV29-1 with TRBJ2-7; D is ambiguous. The CDR3 protein is CSVVWATYEQYF. The CDR3 DNA reads as TGCAGCGTTGTATGGGCTACCTACGAGCAGTACTTC.